The 22 T cell receptor beta chains below come from one sample, sequenced in a study of control samples from healthy donors and cancer patients. Libraries were prepared by immunoSEQ multiplex PCR; TCRdb keeps only in-frame clonotypes and omits some of them. This sample has 60,000 or so clones, with roughly 95% found just once. Specimen: blood. All receptors come from a woman under 30 in good health.

The chain is built from TRBV2 and TRBJ2-3; D remains unclear. The germline V gene encodes CDR1 SNHLY and CDR2 FYNNEI. This CDR3 spans 14 amino acids. The V end lost 4 bases, the J end lost 0 bases, and 8 bases lay between the germline ends. The CDR3 coding sequence is TGTGCCAGCAGTGGGATATCTAGCACAGATACGCAGTATTTT. It yields the protein CASSGISSTDTQYF.

The rearrangement uses TRBV3-1 (or the pseudogene TRBV3-2) and TRBJ1-5; D remains unclear. The V end was cut by 4 bases, the J end by 0 bases, with 7 bases between. The CDR3 totals 14 residues. Germline CDR1 LGHDT, CDR2 YNNKEL (reference sequence). DNA for the CDR3: TGTGCCAGCAGCCGGAAACATAGCAATCAGCCCCAGCATTTT. Its translation: CASSRKHSNQPQHF.

This chain connects TRBV7-3 to TRBJ1-1, with D possibly matching TRBD1 (5 bases). The germline V gene encodes CDR1 SGHTA and CDR2 FQGTGA. This CDR3 spans 14 amino acids. V lost 4 bases and J lost 6, with 15 bases in between. The CDR3 loop is CASSSQSPGSEAFF. The DNA for the CDR3 is TGTGCCAGCAGCTCACAATCTCCAGGGTCTGAAGCTTTCTTT. Together with reference TRBV7-3 and TRBJ1-1, the CDR3 gives the full variable domain: GAGVSQTPSNKVTEKGKYVELRCDPISGHTALYWYRQSLGQGPEFLIYFQGTGAADDSGLPNDRFFAVRPEGSVSTLKIQRTERGDSAVYLCASSSQSPGSEAFFGQGTRLTVV.

The CDR3 protein is CASSDAPGGYTDTQYF. The CDR3 region has the DNA TGTGCCAGCAGTGACGCCCCCGGCGGGTACACAGATACGCAGTATTTT. The genes are TRBV6-4 and TRBJ2-3, with D possibly TRBD2 on 5 matching bases. Per germline, CDR1 MRHNA and CDR2 SNTAGT. The CDR3 is 16 residues long. The V end was cut by 2 bases, the J end by 2 bases, with 14 bases between.

The chain has TRBV2 and TRBJ1-2; D uncertain. The CDR3 has 14 amino acids. Germline V gene lookup returns CDR1 SNHLY and CDR2 FYNNEI. V was pared by 0 bases and J by 2 bases, with 7 bases between. CDR3 protein: CASSEARGNYGYTF. As DNA, the CDR3 is TGTGCCAGCAGTGAAGCGCGCGGGAACTATGGCTACACCTTC.

The chain joins TRBV30 to TRBJ2-1; D is perhaps TRBD1 or TRBD2 (6 bases each). The ends were cut back, 4 bases at V and 0 bases at J, with 13 bases in the middle. CDR1 GTSNPN and CDR2 SVGIG come from the germline V gene (reference sequence). The CDR3 totals 15 residues. CDR3 loop: CAWMRGEVSYNEQFF. Here the CDR3 DNA reads TGTGCCTGGATGAGGGGGGAGGTCTCCTACAATGAGCAGTTCTTC.

The chain has TRBV30 and TRBJ1-2; 8 bases are a match to TRBD1. The germline V gene has CDR1 GTSNPN and CDR2 SVGIG (reference sequence). Unmatched junction bases numbered 20, after V lost 3 bases and J lost 8 bases. The length of the CDR3 is 17 residues. The DNA of the CDR3 is TGTGCCTGGAGCTCCGGACAGGGAGTTTCCATGTCCAGCGGCTACACCTTC. Encoded protein: CAWSSGQGVSMSSGYTF.

The chain has TRBV15 and TRBJ1-5; D possibly corresponds to TRBD1 (5 bases). The germline CDR1 and CDR2 sequences are LNHNV and YYDKDF (reference sequence). The CDR3 sequence is 15 residues long. V lost 0 bases and J lost 1, with 7 bases in between. This CDR3 reads CATSREGGSNQPQHF. CDR3 nucleotide sequence: TGTGCCACCAGCAGAGAGGGGGGGAGCAATCAGCCCCAGCATTTT.

CDR3 residues: CASSLYWGTVNSISYNSPLHF. The CDR3 nucleotides are TGTGCCAGCAGTTTATATTGGGGTACGGTAAACAGCATCTCCTATAATTCACCCCTCCACTTT. This chain joins TRBV28 and TRBJ1-6; D is unresolved. Germline CDR1 reads MDHEN; CDR2 reads SYDVKM. V lost 1 base and J lost 0, with 22 bases in between. The CDR3 runs 21 residues.

The chain couples TRBV18 to TRBJ1-4; D is unresolved. The CDR3 loop spans 14 amino acids. V was cut by 0 bases and J by 8 bases, with 10 bases left in between. The germline V gene has CDR1 KGHSH and CDR2 LQKENI. The CDR3 reads CASSPPQEREKLFF. The CDR3 nucleotides read TGTGCCAGCTCACCACCCCAGGAAAGGGAAAAACTGTTTTTT.

The genes are TRBV11-2 and TRBJ2-7, with 11 bases matching TRBD1. This CDR3 contains 14 residues. The V gene end was trimmed by 5 bases and the J gene end by 7 bases; junction bases not matched to a gene: 7. Germline V CDR1 and CDR2: SGHAT, FQNNGV. The CDR3 sequence: CASSLGQGAWEQYF. CDR3 bases: TGTGCCAGCAGCCTCGGACAGGGGGCCTGGGAGCAGTACTTC. Full variable domain (missing parts from reference TRBV11-2 and TRBJ2-7): EAGVAQSPRYKIIEKRQSVAFWCNPISGHATLYWYQQILGQGPKLLIQFQNNGVVDDSQLPKDRFSAERLKGVDSTLKIQPAKLEDSAVYLCASSLGQGAWEQYFGPGTRLTVT.

DNA of the CDR3: TGTGCCAGCAGTGCGGGGGGGCCAACAGATACGCAGTATTTT. It codes for CASSAGGPTDTQYF. The chain carries TRBV6-2 or TRBV6-3 and TRBJ2-3; 9 bases are shared with TRBD2. Trimming cost V 5 bases and J 3 bases; bases outside gene matches: 3. Germline values: CDR1 MNHEY, CDR2 SVGEGT. The CDR3 spans 14 residues.

J is TRBJ1-1 and V is TRBV7-2; 8 bases agree with TRBD1. The CDR3 has 15 amino acids. The V segment lost 3 bases and the J segment 6 bases; nucleotides outside the gene matches: 9. Looked up from germline, CDR1 is SGHTA and CDR2 is FQGNSA. The CDR3 DNA is TGTGCCAGCAGCTTCTCCGGGACAGGTTCCCCTGAAGCTTTCTTT. Its translation: CASSFSGTGSPEAFF.

This sequence joins TRBV28 and TRBJ2-7, with TRBD1 identical over 10 bases. The CDR3 has 15 amino acids. The junction had 7 bases not matched to a gene; V was cut back by 6 bases and J by 2 bases. CDR1 is MDHEN and CDR2 is SYDVKM in the germline V gene. CDR3 bases: TGTGCCAGCAGCTCCGGGACAGGGGATACCTACGAGCAGTACTTC. This translates into CASSSGTGDTYEQYF.

The J gene is TRBJ1-4, the V gene TRBV28; TRBD1 might be the D (5 bases). CDR1 and CDR2 from the germline V gene are MDHEN and SYDVKM. The CDR3 is made up of 17 amino acids. Between the trimmed V and J ends, which lost 5 bases and 3 bases, there was a span of 19 bases. CDR3 amino acids: CASSAYPGGTANEKLFF. The CDR3 DNA reads TGTGCCAGCAGTGCCTACCCCGGTGGGACGGCTAATGAAAAACTGTTTTTT.

The V call is TRBV21-1, the J call TRBJ2-1; TRBD2, the table's D call, was not compared with the DNA. TRBV21-1 is given as a pseudogene. The CDR3 length is 16 residues. CDR3 in amino acids: CASSKAGLADYNEQFF. The DNA for the CDR3 is TGTGCCAGCAGCAAAGCAGGACTAGCGGACTACAATGAGCAGTTCTTC.

The V gene is TRBV5-6, the J gene TRBJ1-1; TRBD1 is a possible D gene (5 bases). Germline V gene lookup returns CDR1 SGHDT and CDR2 YYEEEE. The CDR3 runs 15 residues. Between the trimmed V and J ends, which lost 0 bases and 0 bases, there was a span of 9 bases. The CDR3 DNA is TGTGCCAGCAGCTTGGTTGCAGGGCTGAACACTGAAGCTTTCTTT. Translation: CASSLVAGLNTEAFF.

The rearrangement joins TRBV6-2 or TRBV6-3 to TRBJ2-3; tentatively, D is TRBD1 or TRBD2 (5 bases each). This CDR3 is built from 15 residues. Deletions cut 5 bases from V and 7 bases from J, with 19 bases between. Germline CDR1 MNHEY, CDR2 SVGEGT. CDR3 coding DNA: TGTGCCAGCAGTCTTTCCGGGACCCTTAGTCATACGCAGTATTTT. This translates into CASSLSGTLSHTQYF.

This sequence joins TRBV25-1 and TRBJ1-2; D gene uncertain. Germline V gives CDR1 MGHDK, CDR2 SYGVNS. Trimming pared 2 bases from V and 8 bases from J, leaving 6 bases between. This CDR3 has 11 amino acids. CDR3 coding DNA: TGTGCCAGCAGTGAAGGGTTGGGCTACACCTTC. This translates into CASSEGLGYTF.

This chain joins TRBV27 and TRBJ2-1; TRBD2 matches 8 bases. Germline V gives CDR1 MNHEY, CDR2 SMNVEV (reference sequence). With V trimmed by 2 bases and J by 4 bases, 7 bases remained unmatched. This CDR3 spans 16 amino acids. The CDR3 region has the DNA TGTGCCAGCAGTTTAAGAACACTAGCGGAGTACAATGAGCAGTTCTTC. It translates to CASSLRTLAEYNEQFF.

This clone was seen a single time. The genes are TRBV5-5 and TRBJ1-2, with 8 bases that match TRBD1. The CDR3 loop spans 15 amino acids. The ends lost 1 base at V and 8 bases at J; junction bases unmatched: 10. Germline values: CDR1 SGHKS, CDR2 YYEKEE (reference sequence). CDR3 in amino acids: CASSLLETGAGGYTF. In nucleotides, the CDR3 is TGTGCCAGCAGCTTGCTGGAGACAGGGGCCGGCGGCTACACCTTC.

V is TRBV28 and J is TRBJ1-5; 7 nucleotides align to TRBD1. Germline assignment: CDR1 MDHEN and CDR2 SYDVKM. J gave up 9 bases and V 3 bases, and 14 bases lay outside the gene matches. The CDR3 spans 16 residues. The CDR3 sequence: CASSLPGQAGLRPQHF. The CDR3 DNA sequence: TGTGCCAGCAGTTTGCCCGGACAGGCGGGCCTTCGGCCCCAGCATTTT.